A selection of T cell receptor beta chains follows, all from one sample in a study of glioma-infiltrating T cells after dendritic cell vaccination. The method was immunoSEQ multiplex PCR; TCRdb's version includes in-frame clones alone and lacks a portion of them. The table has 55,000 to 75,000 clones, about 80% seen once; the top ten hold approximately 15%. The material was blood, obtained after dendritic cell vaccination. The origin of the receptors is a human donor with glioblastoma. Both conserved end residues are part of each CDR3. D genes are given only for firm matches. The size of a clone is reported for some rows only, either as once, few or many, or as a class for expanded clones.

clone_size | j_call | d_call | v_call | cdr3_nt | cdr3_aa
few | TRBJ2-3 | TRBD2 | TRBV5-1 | TGCGCCAGCGCACGCGGGACTAGCGGATCCACAGATACGCAGTATTTT | CASARGTSGSTDTQYF
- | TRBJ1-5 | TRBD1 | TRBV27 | TGTGCCAGCAGTCAACAGGGGAATAGCAATCAGCCCCAGCATTTT | CASSQQGNSNQPQHF
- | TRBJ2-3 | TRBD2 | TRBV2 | TGTGCCAGCAGTGCGACCGGGACTAGCATTGATACGCAGTATTTT | CASSATGTSIDTQYF
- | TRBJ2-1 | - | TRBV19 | TGTGCCAGTAGTGCCGAAACTAGTCTACGTTACAATGAGCAGTTCTTC | CASSAETSLRYNEQFF
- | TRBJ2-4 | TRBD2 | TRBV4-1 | TGCGCCAGCAGCCAGATAGCCCTCAACTTAGCGGGGGCGAAAAACATTCAGTACTTC | CASSQIALNLAGAKNIQYF
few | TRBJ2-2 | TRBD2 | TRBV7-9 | TGTGCCAGCAGCCCTACCCGGCGAGTAGCGGGGTACACCGGGGAGCTGTTTTTT | CASSPTRRVAGYTGELFF
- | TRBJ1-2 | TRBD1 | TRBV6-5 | TGTGCCAGCAGTTACTCGTCAGGAAGGGGGCCCTACACCTTC | CASSYSSGRGPYTF
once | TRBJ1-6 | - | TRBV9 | TGTGCCAGCAGCGTACGGCCGGGACTGACTAATTCACCCCTCCACTTT | CASSVRPGLTNSPLHF
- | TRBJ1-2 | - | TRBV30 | TGTGCCTGGAGTGGTATTGGGCCTACTAACTATGGCTACACCTTC | CAWSGIGPTNYGYTF
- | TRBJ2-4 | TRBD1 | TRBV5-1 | TGCGCCAGCAGCTTGGAACAGGGGTTAAACATTCAGTACTTC | CASSLEQGLNIQYF
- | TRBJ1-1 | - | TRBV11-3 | TGTGCCAGCAGCCCGGAACCGGGAGCGAACACTGAAGCTTTCTTT | CASSPEPGANTEAFF
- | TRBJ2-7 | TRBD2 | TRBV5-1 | TGCGCCAGCAGCTTGGCGGGGGGGGCCCAAACCTACGAGCAGTACTTC | CASSLAGGAQTYEQYF
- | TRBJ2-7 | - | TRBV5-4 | TGTGCCAGCAGCGCAGCCCAAGACAGTTACGAGCAGTACTTC | CASSAAQDSYEQYF
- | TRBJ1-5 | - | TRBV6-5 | TGTGCCAGCAGACCCGACAGCTACAATCAGCCCCAGCATTTT | CASRPDSYNQPQHF
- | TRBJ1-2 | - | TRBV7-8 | TGTGCCAGCAGCCCCACAGCGGACGGCTATGGCTACACCTTC | CASSPTADGYGYTF
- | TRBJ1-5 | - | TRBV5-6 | TGTGCCAGCAGCTTTGGTCTGGGGAGCGGGGGTCAGCCCCAGCATTTT | CASSFGLGSGGQPQHF
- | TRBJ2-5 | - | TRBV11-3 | TGTGCCAGCAGCCGCATACAGGGACGGATGGGCCAAGAGACCCAGTACTTC | CASSRIQGRMGQETQYF
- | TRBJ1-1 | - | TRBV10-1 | TGCGCCAGCAGTGAATCCAGTTTAAACACTGAAGCTTTCTTT | CASSESSLNTEAFF
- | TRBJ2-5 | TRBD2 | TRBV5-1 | TGCGCCAGCAGCTTGGGGGTCGGGACTAGCGGGGGCGAGACCCAGTACTTC | CASSLGVGTSGGETQYF
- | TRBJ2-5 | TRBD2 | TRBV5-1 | TGCGCCAGCAGAAAGGACGGGGGGGCCGGGGGAGAGACCCAGTACTTC | CASRKDGGAGGETQYF
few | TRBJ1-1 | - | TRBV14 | TGTGCCAGCAGCCTAGGGGGATTCACTGAAGCTTTCTTT | CASSLGGFTEAFF
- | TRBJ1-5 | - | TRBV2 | TGTGCCAGCAGTCGGGAGGGAGGGGATCAGCCCCAGCATTTT | CASSREGGDQPQHF
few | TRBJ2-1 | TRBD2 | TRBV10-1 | TGCGCCAGCAGTGAGTCCAGGACTAGACTCCTGGGCGATGAGCAGTTCTTC | CASSESRTRLLGDEQFF
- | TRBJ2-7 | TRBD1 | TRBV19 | TGTGCCAGTAGAAAAGCCGGGACAGGGATTCACGAGCAGTACTTC | CASRKAGTGIHEQYF
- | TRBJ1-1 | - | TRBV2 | TGTGCCAGCAGCCCGGGGTGGGTGAACACTGAAGCTTTCTTT | CASSPGWVNTEAFF
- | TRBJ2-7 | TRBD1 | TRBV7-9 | TGTGCCAGCAGCTACTCCGGGACAGGCTCCTACGAGCAGTACTTC | CASSYSGTGSYEQYF
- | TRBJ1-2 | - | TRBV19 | TGTGCCAGTAGTACCGAGACAGGCAACTATGGCTACACCTTC | CASSTETGNYGYTF
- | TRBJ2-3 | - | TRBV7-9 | TGTGCCAGTTCCGAGCGACCTGGGGATACGCAGTATTTT | CASSERPGDTQYF
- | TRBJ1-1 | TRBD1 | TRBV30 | TGTGCCTGGAGTAGGGTTACAGGGGGCCAGGCTTTCTTT | CAWSRVTGGQAFF
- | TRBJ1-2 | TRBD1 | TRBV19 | TGTGCCAGTAGTATATCGACAGGGAGGATGGGTGGCTACACCTTC | CASSISTGRMGGYTF
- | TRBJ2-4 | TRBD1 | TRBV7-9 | TGTGCCAGCAGCGCGGGACAGGGAATAAAAAACATTCAGTACTTC | CASSAGQGIKNIQYF
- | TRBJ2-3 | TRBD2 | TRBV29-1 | TGCAGCGTTGTAGCTTTGGGGGGGATAAGCACAGATACGCAGTATTTT | CSVVALGGISTDTQYF
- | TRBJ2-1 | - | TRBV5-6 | TGTGCCAGCAGCTTGGGGGTCGGGTATCCCTACAATGAGCAGTTCTTC | CASSLGVGYPYNEQFF
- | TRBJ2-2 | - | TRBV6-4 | TGTGCCAGCAGTGAAGAACAGGACACCGGGGAGCTGTTTTTT | CASSEEQDTGELFF
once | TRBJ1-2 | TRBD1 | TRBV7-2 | TGTGCCAGCAGACGCGACAGGGCGGTCGATGGCTACACCTTC | CASRRDRAVDGYTF
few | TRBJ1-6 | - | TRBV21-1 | TGTGCCAGCAGCAGAGACAGGCGCGCCTCCTATAATTCACCCCTCCACTTT | CASSRDRRASYNSPLHF
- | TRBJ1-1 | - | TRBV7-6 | TGTGCCAGCAGCTTACTAGGGGCTGAAGCTTTCTTT | CASSLLGAEAFF
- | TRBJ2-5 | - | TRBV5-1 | TGCGCCAGCAGCTTGGCAGGGATGGAAGAGACCCAGTACTTC | CASSLAGMEETQYF
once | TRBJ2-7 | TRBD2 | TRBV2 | TGTGCCAGCATAGAGCGGGGGGTGACCTACGAGCAGTACTTC | CASIERGVTYEQYF
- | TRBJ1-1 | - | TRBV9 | TGTGCCAGCAGCGTAGGAGGGTCGGAAGATTGGGGCACTGAAGCTTTCTTT | CASSVGGSEDWGTEAFF
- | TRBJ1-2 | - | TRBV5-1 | TGCGCCAGCAGACTGACAGGAAACTATGGCTACACCTTC | CASRLTGNYGYTF
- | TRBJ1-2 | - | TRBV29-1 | TGCAGCGTTGTTGGGGGCAACTATGGCTACACCTTC | CSVVGGNYGYTF
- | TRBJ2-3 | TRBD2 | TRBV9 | TGTGCCAGCAGCGCCTTAGCGGGGGAGTTCACAGATACGCAGTATTTT | CASSALAGEFTDTQYF
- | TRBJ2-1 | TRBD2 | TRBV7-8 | TGTGCCAGCAGCTTAGTGGGGACTAGCTACAATGAGCAGTTCTTC | CASSLVGTSYNEQFF
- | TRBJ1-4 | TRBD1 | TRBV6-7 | TGTGCCAGCCCGACAGGGGTAGGGGAAAAACTGTTTTTT | CASPTGVGEKLFF
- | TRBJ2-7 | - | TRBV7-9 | TGTGCCAGCAGCTTAGGTCCCGGGTTCGAGCAGTACTTC | CASSLGPGFEQYF
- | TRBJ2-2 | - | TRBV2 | TGTGCCAGCAGTGAACTCAGGGCTAACACCGGGGAGCTGTTTTTT | CASSELRANTGELFF
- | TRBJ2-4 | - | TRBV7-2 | TGTGCCAGCAGCTTATCCGTAGCCAAAAACATTCAGTACTTC | CASSLSVAKNIQYF
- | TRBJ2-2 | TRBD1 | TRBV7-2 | TGTGCCAGCAGCTATGCCGGGACAGCCGACACCGGGGAGCTGTTTTTT | CASSYAGTADTGELFF
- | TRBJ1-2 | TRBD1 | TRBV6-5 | TGTGCCAGCAGTTGGACCGGGACAGAAAACTATGGCTACACCTTC | CASSWTGTENYGYTF
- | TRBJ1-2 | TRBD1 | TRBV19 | TGTGCCAGTAGCGATCGACAGGGGGACTATGGCTACACCTTC | CASSDRQGDYGYTF
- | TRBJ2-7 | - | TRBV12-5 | TGTGCTAGTGGTTTGCCAAACACCTACGAGCAGTACTTC | CASGLPNTYEQYF
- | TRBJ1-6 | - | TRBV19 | TGTGCCAGTAACGAAAGGGGAGGGAATTCACCCCTCCACTTT | CASNERGGNSPLHF
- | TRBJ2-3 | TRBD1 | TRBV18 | TGTGCCAGCTTCGGGGGGACAGGGGGCCCAGATACGCAGTATTTT | CASFGGTGGPDTQYF
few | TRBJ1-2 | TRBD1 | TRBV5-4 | TGTGCCAGCAGCTTGAGGGGGCGCGACTATGGCTACACCTTC | CASSLRGRDYGYTF
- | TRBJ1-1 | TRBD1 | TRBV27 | TGTGCCAGCAGTTCCCAGGACAGGGCGAACACTGAAGCTTTCTTT | CASSSQDRANTEAFF
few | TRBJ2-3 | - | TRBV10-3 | TGTGCCATCAGTGAGTCCGGAGACCCCCAAAGTAATACGCAGTATTTT | CAISESGDPQSNTQYF
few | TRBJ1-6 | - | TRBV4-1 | TGCGCCAGCAGGCCCGGCCCCCAGGGGCGGAAATCACCCCTCCACTTT | CASRPGPQGRKSPLHF
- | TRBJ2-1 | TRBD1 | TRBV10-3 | TGTGCCATCAGTGTCGGGACAGGGACGAGGAATGAGCAGTTCTTC | CAISVGTGTRNEQFF